In this sample, the clone carrying this T cell receptor (beta chain) turned up a few times. Its matching antigen is unknown. The CDR3 length is 16 residues. V was trimmed by 4 bases and J by 4 bases, leaving 21 bases between them. Germline CDR1 SQVTM, CDR2 ANQGSEA. The data stem from a study of early T cells in non-severe SARS-CoV-2 infection. The wider study: The input, bulk RNA from unsorted whole blood, was sequenced, and chains were unpaired.

Unique molecular identifiers tagged individual cDNA molecules. MiXCR, applied by TCRdb to the 5' RACE reads, yields one record per CDR3 protein. The sample yields approximately 64,000 distinct CDR3 sequences, less than 20% seen once. Whole-study findings and limits: In VDJdb matching, anti-spike CD8 responses were favored while private and CD4 specificities went missing.

The receptor was isolated from an adult who was a healthcare worker with PCR-confirmed SARS-CoV-2 infection or an uninfected control (not recorded which). The chain couples TRBV29-1 to TRBJ2-3; possible D gene TRBD2, 5 bases. Sequenced here: whole blood, sampled at baseline. Here the CDR3 reads CSVVPRGLDGADTQYF. The CDR3 nucleotides are TGCAGCGTTGTGCCTAGAGGGCTGGATGGCGCAGATACGCAGTATTTT.